These T cell receptor beta chains were read from a single sample in a study of blood T cell repertoires in COVID-19. The assay was immunoSEQ multiplex PCR, and TCRdb's table has in-frame clones only and misses some. This repertoire shows about 98,000 clones, more than 60% found once; its top ten account for less than 25%. The sequenced sample consisted of peripheral blood. The receptors were sampled from a man in his 70s with acute or convalescent COVID-19. CDR3s leave out the opening cysteine and the closing phenylalanine or tryptophan. Each record gives: V gene, clone size, J gene, CDR3 protein. Size tells how often a clone was seen (once, few, many) or the class of an expanded clone, and some rows leave it out.

TRBV10-3,once,TRBJ2-3,AISESSGRLADTQY
TRBV28,.,TRBJ2-5,ASILAGQETQY
TRBV14,.,TRBJ2-1,ASSQVGRFGGSYNEQF
TRBV7-9,once,TRBJ2-7,ASSLAFGGDFYEQY
TRBV7-9,.,TRBJ1-1,ASSRQSLNTEAF
TRBV27,once,TRBJ2-2,ASSRAGTANTGELF
TRBV7-8,.,TRBJ1-1,ASSLLGLLITEAF
TRBV25-1,.,TRBJ1-3,ASSGRHHSGNTIY
TRBV12-3/TRBV12-4,.,TRBJ2-7,ASQWAGAREQY
TRBV5-1,.,TRBJ1-1,ASSLVGGQTTEAF
TRBV11-1,.,TRBJ1-4,ASSLDPTGTNEKLF
TRBV28,.,TRBJ2-7,ASSPALTGREQY
TRBV3-1/TRBV3-2,.,TRBJ2-3,ASSQRPGLGEDTQY
TRBV6-6,.,TRBJ2-2,ASSYAGGGELF
TRBV15,few,TRBJ2-7,ATREGTGGPPY
TRBV7-2,once,TRBJ2-7,ASSLAGDAFEQY
TRBV19,.,TRBJ2-1,ATRSGRVGDEQF
TRBV3-1/TRBV3-2,.,TRBJ2-1,ASSHQGRTSGRRNEQF
TRBV23-1,.,TRBJ1-6,ASSQSGSSSYNSPLH
TRBV7-6,.,TRBJ2-1,ASSLGWASGHNEQF
TRBV11-2,few,TRBJ2-2,ASSSAGINTGELF
TRBV11-2,.,TRBJ2-7,ASSFGLGDEQY
TRBV7-2,.,TRBJ2-1,ASSSDRGSYNEQF
TRBV27,.,TRBJ1-1,ASSFWPDRSEAF
TRBV9,many,TRBJ1-2,ASSDTLLAGAPYGYT
TRBV28,once,TRBJ1-4,ASRFPGQGNEKLF
TRBV11-2,.,TRBJ1-1,ASSLDRWANTEAF
TRBV5-1,.,TRBJ2-7,ASSPGHVNSYEQY
TRBV3-1/TRBV3-2,.,TRBJ2-1,ASSQVAGSYNEQF
TRBV24-1,.,TRBJ1-1,ATSDQGQVGGAF
TRBV30,.,TRBJ1-2,AWSPGLPRGYT
TRBV3-1/TRBV3-2,.,TRBJ2-6,ASSQLDRPGFLT
TRBV25-1,.,TRBJ2-7,ASSDTRVPYEQY